There are many counts of the clone carrying this TCR beta chain. Antigen unknown. Patients aged 18 to 65 with hyperthyroidism were newly diagnosed, with duration under 2 months. From RNA transcripts, TCR beta CDR3 regions were amplified. A set of HTBI primers served as the primers for a first-round RT-PCR of the TCR CDR3. TCRdb re-called the multiplex PCR reads through MiXCR, storing one row per CDR3 protein. This table has under 350,000 distinct CDR3 sequences, roughly 18% appearing once. The CDR3 extends over 13 amino acids. With 3 bases removed from V and 8 bases from J, the gap between germline ends came to 16 bases. The germline V gene encodes CDR1 GTSNPN and CDR2 SVGIG (reference sequence). The data originate from a study of T cells in Graves' hyperthyroidism and ophthalmopathy. General study findings and limits: Among thyroid clonotypes expanded above 0.001, most also appeared in blood.

The receptor's source is a woman between 45 and 60 years old with Graves' hyperthyroidism. The chain links TRBV30 to TRBJ1-2, with unresolved D. Source material: blood. CDR3 in DNA: TGTGCCTGGAGAAAACCGTCCGGGAGGGGCTACACCTTC. Amino acids: CAWRKPSGRGYTF.